The next 31 T cell receptor beta chains were all read from a single sample in a study of cytomegalovirus exposure and HLA in healthy donors. Both 60 Vbeta primers and 13 Jbeta primers went into the PCR. Some clones are missing from TCRdb's copy, which holds only in-frame ones; the method was immunoSEQ multiplex PCR. This table lists 50,000 or so clones. The sample taken for sequencing was PBMCs. The origin of the receptors is a woman between 55 and 75 years old in good health and CMV-seropositive.

The rearrangement links TRBV18 to TRBJ2-1; D call uncertain. CDR3 length equals 14 residues. In germline, CDR1 is KGHSH, CDR2 LQKENI. Trimming removed 0 bases from V and 8 bases from J, with 11 bases in between. CDR3: CASSPPAVADEQFF. In DNA, the CDR3 is TGTGCCAGCTCACCACCGGCAGTAGCTGATGAGCAGTTCTTC.

This rearrangement joins TRBV28 to TRBJ1-2; TRBD1 might be the D (5 bases). With 2 bases removed from V and 12 bases from J, the gap between germline ends came to 16 bases. CDR3 length: 13 residues. Germline V CDR1 and CDR2: MDHEN, SYDVKM. CDR3 protein: CASSLTGGGHDTF. CDR3 nucleotides: TGTGCCAGCAGTTTAACGGGGGGTGGGCATGACACCTTC.

This chain links TRBV18 with TRBJ2-1; 11 bases are shared with TRBD1. There are 19 residues in the CDR3. The V and J ends lost 3 bases and 4 bases, in that order; junction bases with no gene match: 14. The V gene's germline CDR1 is KGHSH and CDR2 LQKENI. The CDR3 region is CASSPGRGQGAVVYNEQFF. CDR3 nucleotide sequence: TGTGCCAGCTCACCGGGGCGAGGACAGGGGGCGGTGGTTTACAATGAGCAGTTCTTC.

This chain uses TRBV10-3 with TRBJ1-2; a possible D gene is TRBD1 (5 bases). Between the trimmed V and J ends, which lost 2 bases and 1 base, there was a span of 5 bases. Germline CDR1 reads ENHRY; CDR2 reads SYGVKD. The CDR3 runs to 13 residues. In DNA, the CDR3 is TGTGCCATCAGTGAGGACAGTAACTATGGCTACACCTTC. Protein product: CAISEDSNYGYTF.

Notes on this clone: Germline and junction disagree at one end, which may indicate a read error. This CDR3 is also generated by other DNA sequences in the sample. The chain recombines TRBV4-3 with TRBJ2-2; D may be TRBD1 (6 bases). Per germline, CDR1 LGHNA and CDR2 YSLEER. The CDR3 has 15 residues. CDR3 in DNA: TGCGCCAGCAGCCAAGCCCCCTCGACAGGCGTTAGCTTGGTTTTT. Translation: CASSQAPSTGVSLVF.

The V and J genes are TRBV9 and TRBJ2-5, with 12 bases that match TRBD2. CDR3 length equals 16 residues. V shed 0 bases, J shed 4 bases, and the junction held 4 bases outside the gene matches. The germline CDR1 and CDR2 sequences are SGDLS and YYNGEE. This CDR3 is CASSVGLAGVGETQYF. CDR3 coding DNA: TGTGCCAGCAGCGTAGGACTAGCGGGGGTGGGAGAGACCCAGTACTTC. Combining the CDR3 with reference TRBV9 and TRBJ2-5 gives the whole variable domain DSGVTQTPKHLITATGQRVTLRCSPRSGDLSVYWYQQSLDQGLQFLIQYYNGEERAKGNILERFSAQQFPDLHSELNLSSLELGDSALYFCASSVGLAGVGETQYFGPGTRLLVL.

The chain links TRBV6-6 to TRBJ1-1, with a possible D match to TRBD1 (5 bases). This CDR3 spans 13 amino acids. Trimming removed 6 bases from V and 4 bases from J, with 12 bases in between. Looked up from germline, CDR1 is MNHNY and CDR2 is SVGAGI (reference sequence). In DNA form, the CDR3 reads TGTGCCAGCAGCAGGGTGAGCAGCACTGAAGCTTTCTTT. This codes for CASSRVSSTEAFF.

This chain links TRBV6-1 with TRBJ2-3; the D gene is possibly TRBD2 (5 bases). From germline, CDR1 is MNHNS and CDR2 SASEGT. With 6 bases removed from V and 0 bases from J, the gap between germline ends came to 13 bases. The CDR3 consists of 15 residues. The CDR3 coding sequence is TGTGCCAGCAGCCTCGGGGAATTTAGCACAGATACGCAGTATTTT. Translating gives CASSLGEFSTDTQYF.

This chain links TRBV10-1 with TRBJ1-1; weak D call: TRBD1 (5 bases). Germline loops: CDR1 WNHNN, CDR2 SYGVQD (reference sequence). This CDR3 region has 15 residues. V was shortened by 0 bases and J by 0 bases, with 8 bases between the two germline ends. CDR3 sequence: CASSESRGLNTEAFF. The DNA for the CDR3 is TGCGCCAGCAGTGAGTCGCGGGGGTTGAACACTGAAGCTTTCTTT.

The chain couples TRBV7-9 to TRBJ2-3; 10 nucleotides match TRBD2. The CDR3 extends over 17 amino acids. The junction had 9 bases not matched to a gene; V was cut back by 0 bases and J by 6 bases. Looked up from germline, CDR1 is SEHNR and CDR2 is FQNEAQ (reference sequence). CDR3 nucleotide sequence: TGTGCCAGCAGCTTAGCGCGTCCAGCGGGGGGGCTTGATACGCAGTATTTT. Its protein product is CASSLARPAGGLDTQYF.

This chain uses TRBV6-1 with TRBJ1-4; 9 nucleotides match TRBD1. Germline CDR1 and CDR2: MNHNS and SASEGT. With V trimmed by 2 bases and J by 0 bases, 7 bases remained unmatched. There are 18 residues in the CDR3. Here the CDR3 reads CASSETTGGPATNEKLFF. In DNA form, the CDR3 reads TGTGCCAGCAGTGAAACGACAGGGGGACCGGCAACTAATGAAAAACTGTTTTTT.

As for this clone: At one end the junction does not follow the germline gene, possibly because of a read error. This chain joins TRBV6-5 and TRBJ1-5, with TRBD1 identical over 7 bases. The CDR3 sequence is 15 residues long. Germline CDR1 and CDR2: MNHEY and SVGAGI. Here the CDR3 DNA reads TGTGCCAGCAGCAGACAGGGCCTGGGCAATCAGCACCAGCATTTT. Its protein product is CASSRQGLGNQHQHF.

In DNA, the CDR3 is TGTGCCAGCAGTGACCAGGGGGCTGCAGGCTACACCTTC. Translating it yields CASSDQGAAGYTF. V is TRBV2 and J is TRBJ1-2; 8 bases agree with TRBD1. The CDR3 has 13 amino acids. Trimming removed 3 bases from V and 8 bases from J; junction bases left unmatched: 5. Germline assignment: CDR1 SNHLY and CDR2 FYNNEI.

V is TRBV9 and J is TRBJ2-7; a possible D gene is TRBD2 (6 bases). Germline CDR1 is SGDLS and CDR2 is YYNGEE. Deletions cut 0 bases from V and 2 bases from J, with 12 bases between. The CDR3 length is 15 residues. The CDR3, as DNA: TGTGCCAGCAGCGTAGGCCCTAGCGAAACCTACGAGCAGTACTTC. This codes for CASSVGPSETYEQYF.

V is TRBV28 and J is TRBJ1-2; 10 bases are a match to TRBD1. The V gene's germline CDR1 is MDHEN and CDR2 SYDVKM. This CDR3 is built from 14 residues. V dropped 4 bases and J dropped 4; count of bases not matched to a gene: 3. CDR3 in amino acids: CASSSGTGAYGYTF. The CDR3 DNA reads as TGTGCCAGCAGTTCCGGGACAGGGGCCTATGGCTACACCTTC.

The V call is TRBV27, the J call TRBJ1-6; D is undetermined. Trimming removed 7 bases from V and 7 bases from J, with 11 bases in between. The CDR3 is 13 residues long. CDR1 and CDR2 (germline): MNHEY, SMNVEV (reference sequence). As DNA, the CDR3 is TGTGCCAGCACCTCAGAGGGCAATTCACCCCTCCACTTT. Its translation is CASTSEGNSPLHF.

The genes are TRBV5-6 and TRBJ2-7, with 10 bases matching TRBD2. V shed 4 bases and J 4 bases; nucleotides not matched to a gene: 8. The CDR3 length is 15 residues. In germline, CDR1 is SGHDT, CDR2 YYEEEE. The CDR3 region has the DNA TGTGCCAGCAGCCATAGCGGGGGGAACCCATACGAGCAGTACTTC. Its protein is CASSHSGGNPYEQYF.

This chain connects TRBV6-1 to TRBJ1-4, with 9 positions matching TRBD1. With 6 bases clipped from V and 10 bases from J, the junction kept 9 bases outside the gene matches. Per the germline V gene, CDR1 is MNHNS and CDR2 is SASEGT. The CDR3 has 14 amino acids. The CDR3 coding sequence is TGTGCCAGCAGAGACGGACAGGGGTTGCTAAAACTGTTTTTT. Translated: CASRDGQGLLKLFF.

The chain couples TRBV29-1 to TRBJ1-1; TRBD1 aligns across 10 bases. With 6 bases clipped from V and 5 bases from J, the junction kept 6 bases outside the gene matches. CDR1 is SQVTM, CDR2 ANQGSEA, per germline. The CDR3 is 13 residues long. For the CDR3, the DNA is TGCAGCGTAGTCCGGGACAGGGGTACTGAAGCTTTCTTT. It encodes CSVVRDRGTEAFF. Combining the CDR3 with reference TRBV29-1 and TRBJ1-1 gives the whole variable domain SAVISQKPSRDICQRGTSLTIQCQVDSQVTMMFWYRQQPGQSLTLIATANQGSEATYESGFVIDKFPISRPNLTFSTLTVSNMSPEDSSIYLCSVVRDRGTEAFFGQGTRLTVV.

The V call is TRBV11-3, the J call TRBJ2-7; D may be TRBD1 (6 bases). The CDR3 contains 15 residues. In germline, CDR1 is SGHNT, CDR2 YENEEA. V lost 0 bases and J lost 1, with 10 bases in between. As DNA, the CDR3 is TGTGCCAGCAGCTTAGATCAAGGGGGTTCCTACGAGCAGTACTTC. This codes for CASSLDQGGSYEQYF.

V is TRBV5-1 and J is TRBJ2-5, with TRBD2 matching 8 bases. Germline V gene data show CDR1 as SGHRS and CDR2 as YFSETQ. Losses at the gene ends were 0 bases for V and 1 base for J; bases not matched to a gene: 8. The CDR3 is 17 residues long. CDR3 in DNA: TGCGCCAGCAGCTTGGGATTCCCGGGGGGGGGCCAAGAGACCCAGTACTTC. This sequence encodes CASSLGFPGGGQETQYF.

The gene calls are TRBV4-3 and TRBJ2-7, with TRBD2 matching over 8 bases. CDR1 LGHNA and CDR2 YSLEER come from the germline V gene. This CDR3 comprises 16 residues. V lost 0 bases, J lost 2 bases, and 6 bases stayed unmatched. This chain's CDR3 is CASSQDLGGGTYEQYF. The CDR3 DNA reads TGCGCCAGCAGCCAAGATCTCGGCGGGGGGACCTACGAGCAGTACTTC.

CDR3 DNA: TGTGCCAGCAGTGGCGGACAGGGCCCCGATACGCAGTATTTT. It codes for CASSGGQGPDTQYF. This rearrangement joins TRBV28 to TRBJ2-3; 8 nucleotides align to TRBD1. Germline assignment: CDR1 MDHEN and CDR2 SYDVKM. The length of the CDR3 is 14 residues. Trimming at V came to 5 bases and at J to 6 bases, leaving 7 bases not matched to a gene.

This chain joins TRBV19 and TRBJ1-2, with 7 bases identical to TRBD1. Germline V gives CDR1 LNHDA, CDR2 SQIVND (reference sequence). This CDR3 is 12 amino acids long. V was pared by 9 bases and J by 4 bases, with 5 bases of the junction left unmatched. CDR3 DNA sequence: TGTGCCAGCGAACAGGGGTCCTATGGCTACACCTTC. Its translation is CASEQGSYGYTF.

V is TRBV28 and J is TRBJ2-7; 7 bases align to TRBD2. The V gene's germline CDR1 is MDHEN and CDR2 SYDVKM. V was clipped by 10 bases and J by 2 bases; unmatched bases: 11. The CDR3 sequence is 14 residues long. CDR3 nucleotides: TGTGCCACCGGGACTACTGGTAGGACCTACGAGCAGTACTTC. Protein sequence: CATGTTGRTYEQYF.

V gene TRBV5-1 combines with J gene TRBJ2-5; no firm D call. Trimming took off 0 bases at V and 5 bases at J, with 11 bases between the two ends. Germline V gives CDR1 SGHRS, CDR2 YFSETQ. CDR3 length equals 14 residues. The CDR3 region is CASSLGQQVETQYF. DNA for the CDR3: TGCGCCAGCAGCTTGGGGCAGCAGGTGGAGACCCAGTACTTC.

This sequence joins TRBV2 and TRBJ1-4, with D possibly matching TRBD1 (5 bases). Deletions cut 5 bases from V and 8 bases from J, with 18 bases between. Per the germline V gene, CDR1 is SNHLY and CDR2 is FYNNEI. CDR3 length: 15 residues. The CDR3: CASSQSWAGQEKLFF. CDR3 in DNA: TGTGCCAGCAGTCAATCTTGGGCGGGGCAGGAAAAACTGTTTTTT.

This chain connects TRBV20-1 to TRBJ1-1, with unresolved D. The CDR3 extends over 11 amino acids. Trimming took 7 bases from V and 1 from J, leaving 7 bases between them. Looked up from germline, CDR1 is DFQATT and CDR2 is SNEGSKA (reference sequence). The CDR3 here is CSGVWNTEAFF. CDR3 nucleotide sequence: TGCAGTGGAGTTTGGAACACTGAAGCTTTCTTT.

The rearrangement links TRBV29-1 to TRBJ1-5; D gene ambiguous. The ends were cut back, 4 bases at V and 6 bases at J, with 13 bases in the middle. Germline assignment: CDR1 SQVTM and CDR2 ANQGSEA. The CDR3 totals 13 residues. CDR3 sequence (DNA): TGCAGCGTTGCCGTAGGGAGCGGTCAGCCCCAGCATTTT. Encoded protein: CSVAVGSGQPQHF.

The CDR3 DNA reads as TGCGCCAGCAGCTTGGCACAGGGGGCCGGCGGCTACACCTTC. Amino acid sequence: CASSLAQGAGGYTF. The chain couples TRBV5-1 to TRBJ1-2, with 9 bases aligning to TRBD1. The length of the CDR3 is 14 residues. V lost 0 bases to trimming and J lost 8 bases; unmatched junction nucleotides: 5. Germline CDR1 and CDR2: SGHRS and YFSETQ.

This rearrangement joins TRBV6-5 to TRBJ2-7; D is perhaps TRBD2 (6 bases). The CDR3 spans 15 residues. Germline V gene sequence: CDR1 MNHEY, CDR2 SVGAGI. The V gene lost 0 bases and the J gene lost 2 bases, with 11 bases spanning the gap. The CDR3 DNA is TGTGCCAGCAGTTACTCCTGGAGGGATGCCTACGAGCAGTACTTC. It yields the protein CASSYSWRDAYEQYF.